The clone carrying this T cell receptor (beta chain) was seen repeatedly, ten times or more. Its antigen is still unknown. The data stem from a study of regulatory T cells in long-lasting Graves disease. General study findings and limits: TRBV28, TRBJ1-2 and TRBJ2-5 were favored in persistent disease. Newly diagnosed patients shared 850 to 1,000 public clonotypes; persistent patients shared approximately 2,700.

Time point denoted: newly diagnosed GD, antithyroid drugs for less than 3 months. Isolated PBMC RNA provided the starting material for the TCR library. Criteria from the American Thyroid Association guidelines were applied to diagnose Graves' disease. HTBI primers from iRepertoire and Arm-PCR of CDR3 regions yielded the TCR beta libraries. In the authors' methods: Across all samples, under 65 TRBV segments and 14 TRBJ segments were identified. TCRdb recomputed calls from the multiplex PCR reads with MiXCR, one row per CDR3 protein. The V and J calls were not made by the authors but by TCRdb's processing. The sample consists of hundreds of thousands of distinct CDR3 sequences, 18% of them appearing once. The CDR3 has 13 residues. V lost 2 bases, J lost 7 bases, and 11 bases lay in between. Per germline, CDR1 MDHEN and CDR2 SYDVKM.

The receptor comes from a female donor with Graves disease. This chain connects TRBV28 to TRBJ2-5; unclear D gene. The sequenced sample was peripheral blood mononuclear cells (PBMCs), obtained at new diagnosis, from a patient treated with antithyroid drugs. The CDR3 reads CASSLQHSGTQYF. The CDR3 DNA reads as TGTGCCAGCAGTTTACAGCATTCGGGGACCCAGTACTTC. Full variable domain (remainder filled in from reference TRBV28 and TRBJ2-5): DVKVTQSSRYLVKRTGEKVFLECVQDMDHENMFWYRQDPGLGLRLIYFSYDVKMKEKGDIPEGYSVSREKKERFSLILESASTNQTSMYLCASSLQHSGTQYFGPGTRLLVL.